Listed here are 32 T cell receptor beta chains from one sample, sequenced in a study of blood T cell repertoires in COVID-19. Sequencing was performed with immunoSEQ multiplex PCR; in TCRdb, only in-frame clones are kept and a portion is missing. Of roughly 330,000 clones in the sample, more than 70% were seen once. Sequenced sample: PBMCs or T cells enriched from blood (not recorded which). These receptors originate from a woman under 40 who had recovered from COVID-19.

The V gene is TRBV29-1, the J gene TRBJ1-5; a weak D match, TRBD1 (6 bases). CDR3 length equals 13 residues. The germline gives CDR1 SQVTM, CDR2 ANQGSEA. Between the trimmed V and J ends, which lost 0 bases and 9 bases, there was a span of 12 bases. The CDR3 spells CSVEEHPQGPQHF. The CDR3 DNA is TGCAGCGTTGAAGAGCACCCACAGGGGCCCCAGCATTTT.

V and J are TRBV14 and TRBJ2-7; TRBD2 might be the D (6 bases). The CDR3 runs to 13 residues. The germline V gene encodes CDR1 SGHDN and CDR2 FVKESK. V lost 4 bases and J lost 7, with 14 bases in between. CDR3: CASSRIRLDEQYF. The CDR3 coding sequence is TGTGCCAGCAGCCGCATCCGACTAGATGAGCAGTACTTC. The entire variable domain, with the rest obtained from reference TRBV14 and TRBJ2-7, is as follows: EAGVTQFPSHSVIEKGQTVTLRCDPISGHDNLYWYRRVMGKEIKFLLHFVKESKQDESGMPNNRFLAERTGGTYSTLKVQPAELEDSGVYFCASSRIRLDEQYFGPGTRLTVT.

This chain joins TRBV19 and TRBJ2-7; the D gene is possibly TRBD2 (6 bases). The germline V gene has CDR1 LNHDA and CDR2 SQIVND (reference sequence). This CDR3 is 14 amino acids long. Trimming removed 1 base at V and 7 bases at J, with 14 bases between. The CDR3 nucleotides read TGTGCCAGTAGTATAGGGGCCGGGACTTCGGAGCAGTACTTC. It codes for CASSIGAGTSEQYF. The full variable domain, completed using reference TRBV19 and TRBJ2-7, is DGGITQSPKYLFRKEGQNVTLSCEQNLNHDAMYWYRQDPGQGLRLIYYSQIVNDFQKGDIAEGYSVSREKKESFPLTVTSAQKNPTAFYLCASSIGAGTSEQYFGPGTRLTVT.

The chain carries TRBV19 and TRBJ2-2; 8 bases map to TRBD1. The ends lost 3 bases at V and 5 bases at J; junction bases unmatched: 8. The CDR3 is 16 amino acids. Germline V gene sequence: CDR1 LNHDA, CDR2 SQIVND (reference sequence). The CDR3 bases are TGTGCCAGTAGTATGCGCAGGGGGCGTGGGACCGGGGAGCTGTTTTTT. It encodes CASSMRRGRGTGELFF.

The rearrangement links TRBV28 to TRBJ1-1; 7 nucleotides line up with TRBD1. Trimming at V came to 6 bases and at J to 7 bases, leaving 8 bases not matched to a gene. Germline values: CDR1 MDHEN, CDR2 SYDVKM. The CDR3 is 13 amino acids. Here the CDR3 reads CASRIDRAGEAFF. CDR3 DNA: TGTGCCAGCAGGATCGACAGGGCCGGTGAAGCTTTCTTT.

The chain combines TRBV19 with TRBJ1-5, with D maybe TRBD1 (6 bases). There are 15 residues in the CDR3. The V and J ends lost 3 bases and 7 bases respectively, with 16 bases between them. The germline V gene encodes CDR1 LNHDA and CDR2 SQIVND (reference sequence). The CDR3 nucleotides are TGTGCCAGTAGTATCGCCTCAGGGGCGCACCAGCCCCAGCATTTT. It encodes CASSIASGAHQPQHF.

The CDR3 sequence is CASSPYTGRETQYF. CDR3 bases: TGTGCCAGCTCACCATACACAGGGAGAGAGACCCAGTACTTC. This chain links TRBV18 with TRBJ2-5; TRBD1 might be the D (6 bases). This CDR3 spans 14 amino acids. The V gene's germline CDR1 is KGHSH and CDR2 LQKENI. V was pared by 2 bases and J by 4 bases, with 11 bases between. The entire variable domain, with the rest obtained from reference TRBV18 and TRBJ2-5, is as follows: NAGVMQNPRHLVRRRGQEARLRCSPMKGHSHVYWYRQLPEEGLKFMVYLQKENIIDESGMPKERFSAEFPKEGPSILRIQQVVRGDSAAYFCASSPYTGRETQYFGPGTRLLVL.

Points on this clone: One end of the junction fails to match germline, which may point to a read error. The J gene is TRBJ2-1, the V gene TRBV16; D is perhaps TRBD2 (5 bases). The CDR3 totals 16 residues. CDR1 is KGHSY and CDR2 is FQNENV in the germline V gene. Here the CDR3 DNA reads TGTGCCAGCAGCCATCCTGCATCTAGCTCCAACAATGAGCAGTTCTTC. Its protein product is CASSHPASSSNNEQFF.

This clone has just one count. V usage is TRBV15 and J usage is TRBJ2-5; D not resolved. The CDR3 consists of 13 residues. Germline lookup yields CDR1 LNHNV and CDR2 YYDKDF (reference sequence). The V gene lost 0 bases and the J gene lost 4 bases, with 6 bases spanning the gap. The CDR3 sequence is CATSRDQAETQYF. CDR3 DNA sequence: TGTGCCACCAGCAGAGATCAGGCAGAGACCCAGTACTTC.

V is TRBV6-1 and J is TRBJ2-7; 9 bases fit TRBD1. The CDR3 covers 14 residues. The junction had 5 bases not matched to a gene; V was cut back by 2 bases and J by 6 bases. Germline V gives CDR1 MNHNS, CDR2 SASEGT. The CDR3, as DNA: TGTGCCAGCAGTGAAACCGGGACAGGGAGCGAGCAGTACTTC. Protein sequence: CASSETGTGSEQYF.

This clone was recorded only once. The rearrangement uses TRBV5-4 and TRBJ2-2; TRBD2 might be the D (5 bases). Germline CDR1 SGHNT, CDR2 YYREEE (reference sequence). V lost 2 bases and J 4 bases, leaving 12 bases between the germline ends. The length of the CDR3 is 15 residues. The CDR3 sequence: CASSLGLGGTGELFF. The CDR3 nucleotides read TGTGCCAGCAGCTTAGGGCTAGGAGGCACCGGGGAGCTGTTTTTT.

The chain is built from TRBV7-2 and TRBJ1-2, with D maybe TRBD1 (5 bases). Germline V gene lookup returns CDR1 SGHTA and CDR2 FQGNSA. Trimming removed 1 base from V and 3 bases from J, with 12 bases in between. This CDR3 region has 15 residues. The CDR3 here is CASSLEVRDYYGYTF. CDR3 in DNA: TGTGCCAGCAGCTTAGAGGTCAGGGACTACTATGGCTACACCTTC.

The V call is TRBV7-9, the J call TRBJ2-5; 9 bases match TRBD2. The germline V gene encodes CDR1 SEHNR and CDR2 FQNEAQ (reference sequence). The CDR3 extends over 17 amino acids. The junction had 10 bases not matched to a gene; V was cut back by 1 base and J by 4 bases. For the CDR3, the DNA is TGTGCCAGCAGCTTAGTAGCGGGGGCGCGATGGGGAGAGACCCAGTACTTC. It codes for CASSLVAGARWGETQYF.

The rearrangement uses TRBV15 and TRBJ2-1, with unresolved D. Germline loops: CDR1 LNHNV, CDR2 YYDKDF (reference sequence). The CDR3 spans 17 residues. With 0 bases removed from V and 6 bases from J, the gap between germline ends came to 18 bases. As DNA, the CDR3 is TGTGCCACCAGCAGAGATAGGAGTCATAACTACCTCAATGAGCAGTTCTTC. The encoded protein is CATSRDRSHNYLNEQFF.

CDR3 DNA: TGTGCCAGCAGTACAGGGGGGGCTAGCCTGGAGACCCAGTACTTC. This gives the protein CASSTGGASLETQYF. The V and J genes are TRBV28 and TRBJ2-5; perhaps TRBD1 as D (8 bases). The CDR3 extends over 15 amino acids. V was pared by 5 bases and J by 5 bases, with 18 bases between. Germline CDR1 is MDHEN and CDR2 is SYDVKM.

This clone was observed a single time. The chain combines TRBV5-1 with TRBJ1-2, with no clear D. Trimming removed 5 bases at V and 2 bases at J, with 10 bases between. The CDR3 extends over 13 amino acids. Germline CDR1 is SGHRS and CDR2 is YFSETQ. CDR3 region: CASSRRLNYGYTF. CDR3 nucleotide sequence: TGCGCCAGCAGTCGCCGACTAAACTATGGCTACACCTTC.

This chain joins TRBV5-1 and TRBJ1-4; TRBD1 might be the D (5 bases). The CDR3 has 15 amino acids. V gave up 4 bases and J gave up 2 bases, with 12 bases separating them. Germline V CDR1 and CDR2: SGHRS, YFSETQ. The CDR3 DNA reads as TGCGCCAGCAGCCCCAGGGCCGGGACTAATGAAAAACTGTTTTTT. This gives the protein CASSPRAGTNEKLFF.

CDR3 coding DNA: TGTGCCTGGAGCGCCTCAGGGGGCGGGGGCACTGAAGCTTTCTTT. It codes for CAWSASGGGGTEAFF. The genes are TRBV30 and TRBJ1-1, with 8 bases fitting TRBD1. Germline CDR1 is GTSNPN and CDR2 is SVGIG (reference sequence). The CDR3 has 15 amino acids. After removal of 3 bases from V and 4 bases from J, the junction contained 10 bases not matched to a gene. The full variable domain, with the rest looked up from reference TRBV30 and TRBJ1-1, is SQTIHQWPATLVQPVGSPLSLECTVEGTSNPNLYWYRQAAGRGLQLLFYSVGIGQISSEVPQNLSASRPQDRQFILSSKKLLLSDSGFYLCAWSASGGGGTEAFFGQGTRLTVV.

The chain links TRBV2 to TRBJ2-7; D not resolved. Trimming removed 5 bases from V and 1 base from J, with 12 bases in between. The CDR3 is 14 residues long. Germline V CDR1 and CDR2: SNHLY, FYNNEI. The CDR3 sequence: CASSRISESYEQYF. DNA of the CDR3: TGTGCCAGCAGTCGTATCTCGGAGTCCTACGAGCAGTACTTC.

Here the CDR3 reads CASSRVQGFHEQYF. Written as DNA, the CDR3 is TGTGCCAGCAGCCGAGTTCAGGGGTTCCACGAGCAGTACTTC. This chain joins TRBV5-6 and TRBJ2-7; perhaps TRBD1 as D (6 bases). The CDR3 extends over 14 amino acids. The germline CDR1 and CDR2 sequences are SGHDT and YYEEEE. With 4 bases removed from V and 5 bases from J, the gap between germline ends came to 16 bases. Using reference TRBV5-6 and TRBJ2-7 for the parts outside the CDR3, the full variable domain is DAGVTQSPTHLIKTRGQQVTLRCSPKSGHDTVSWYQQALGQGPQFIFQYYEEEERQRGNFPDRFSGHQFPNYSSELNVNALLLGDSALYLCASSRVQGFHEQYFGPGTRLTVT.

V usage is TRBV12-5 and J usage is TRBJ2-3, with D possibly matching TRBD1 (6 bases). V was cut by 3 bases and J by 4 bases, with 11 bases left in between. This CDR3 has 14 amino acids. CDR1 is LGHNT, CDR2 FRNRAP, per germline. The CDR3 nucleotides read TGTGCTAGTGGTTTACTTGACAGGTCAGATACGCAGTATTTT. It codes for CASGLLDRSDTQYF.

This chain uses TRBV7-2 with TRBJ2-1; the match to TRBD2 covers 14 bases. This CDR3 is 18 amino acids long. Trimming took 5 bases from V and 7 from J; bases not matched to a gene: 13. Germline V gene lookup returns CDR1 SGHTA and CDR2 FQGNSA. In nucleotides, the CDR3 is TGTGCCAGCAGCCGCTATTCTGGGACTAGCGGGGGCCCTAATGAGCAGTTCTTC. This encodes CASSRYSGTSGGPNEQFF.

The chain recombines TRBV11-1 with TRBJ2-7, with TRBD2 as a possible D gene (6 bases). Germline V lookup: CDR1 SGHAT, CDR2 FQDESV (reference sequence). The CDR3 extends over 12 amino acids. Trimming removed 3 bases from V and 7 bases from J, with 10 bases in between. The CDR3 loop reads CASSFTAGEQYF. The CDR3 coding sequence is TGTGCCAGCAGCTTTACCGCGGGGGAGCAGTACTTC.

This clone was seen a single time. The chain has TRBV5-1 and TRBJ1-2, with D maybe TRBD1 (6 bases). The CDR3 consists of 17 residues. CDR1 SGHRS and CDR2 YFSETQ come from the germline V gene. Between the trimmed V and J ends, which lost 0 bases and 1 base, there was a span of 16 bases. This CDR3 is CASSLGGTNSFNYGYTF. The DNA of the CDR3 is TGCGCCAGCAGCTTGGGTGGGACAAACTCTTTTAACTATGGCTACACCTTC.

DNA for the CDR3: TGTGCCAGCAGTCGTGAGCGTGGGGAGACCCAGTACTTC. Translation gives CASSRERGETQYF. This chain links TRBV6-4 with TRBJ2-5; the D is unclear. V dropped 5 bases and J dropped 5 bases, with 12 bases sitting between them. From germline, CDR1 is MRHNA and CDR2 SNTAGT. This CDR3 spans 13 amino acids.

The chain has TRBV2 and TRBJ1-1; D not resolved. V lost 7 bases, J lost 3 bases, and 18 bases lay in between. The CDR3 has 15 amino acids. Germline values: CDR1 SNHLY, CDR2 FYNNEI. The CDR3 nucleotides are TGTGCCAGCATTGGACTCCGGCGATTTGACACTGAAGCTTTCTTT. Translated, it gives CASIGLRRFDTEAFF.

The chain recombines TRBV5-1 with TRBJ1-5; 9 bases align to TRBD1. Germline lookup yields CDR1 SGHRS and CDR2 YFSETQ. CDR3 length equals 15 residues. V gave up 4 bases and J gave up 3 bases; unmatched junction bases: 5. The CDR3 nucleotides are TGCGCCAGCAGCCCACAGGGGGCCCCCAATCAGCCCCAGCATTTT. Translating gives CASSPQGAPNQPQHF.

CDR3 sequence reads: CASSLSRQGARGSGYTF. The DNA of the CDR3 is TGTGCCAGCAGTTTATCAAGACAGGGGGCGCGAGGAAGTGGCTACACCTTC. This rearrangement joins TRBV27 to TRBJ1-2, with TRBD1 matching 10 bases. Germline CDR1 is MNHEY and CDR2 is SMNVEV (reference sequence). The ends lost 0 bases at V and 7 bases at J; junction bases unmatched: 11. CDR3 length: 17 residues.

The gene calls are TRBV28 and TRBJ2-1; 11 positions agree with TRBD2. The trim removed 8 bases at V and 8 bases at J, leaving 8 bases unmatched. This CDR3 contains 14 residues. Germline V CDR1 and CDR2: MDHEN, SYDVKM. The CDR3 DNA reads TGTGCCAGCCTACCGGGACTAGCGGTCGATGAGCAGTTCTTC. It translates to CASLPGLAVDEQFF.

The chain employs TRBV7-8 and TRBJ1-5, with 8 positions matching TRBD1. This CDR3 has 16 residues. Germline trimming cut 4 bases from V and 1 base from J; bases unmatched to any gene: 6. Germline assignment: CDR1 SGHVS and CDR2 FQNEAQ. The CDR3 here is CASSSVTGASNQPQHF. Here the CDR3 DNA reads TGTGCCAGCAGCTCTGTGACAGGGGCCAGCAATCAGCCCCAGCATTTT.

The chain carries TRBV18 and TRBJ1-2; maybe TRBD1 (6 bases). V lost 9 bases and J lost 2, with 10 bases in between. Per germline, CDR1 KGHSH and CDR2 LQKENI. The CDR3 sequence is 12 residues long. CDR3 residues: CASAGENYGYTF. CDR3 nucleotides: TGTGCCAGTGCAGGGGAGAACTATGGCTACACCTTC. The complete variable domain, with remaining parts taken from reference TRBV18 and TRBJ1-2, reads NAGVMQNPRHLVRRRGQEARLRCSPMKGHSHVYWYRQLPEEGLKFMVYLQKENIIDESGMPKERFSAEFPKEGPSILRIQQVVRGDSAAYFCASAGENYGYTFGSGTRLTVV.

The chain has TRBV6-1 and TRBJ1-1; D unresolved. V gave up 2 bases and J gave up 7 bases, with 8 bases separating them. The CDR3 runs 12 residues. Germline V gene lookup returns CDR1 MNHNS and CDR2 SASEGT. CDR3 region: CASSEWEGEAFF. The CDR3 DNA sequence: TGTGCCAGCAGTGAATGGGAGGGTGAAGCTTTCTTT.